This T cell receptor (beta chain) was recorded in a study of response to subunit inactivated influenza vaccine. From the RT-PCR reads, TCRdb called clonotypes with MiXCR, one entry per CDR3 protein. The data hold 650,000 to 800,000 distinct CDR3 sequences, with approximately 15% observed a single time. This CDR3 has 11 amino acids. CDR1 is GTSNPN and CDR2 is SVGIG in the germline V gene (reference sequence). Trimming pared 4 bases from V and 3 bases from J, leaving 1 base between. Findings of the study overall: Authors proposed each seasonal influenza vaccination draws in few new T cells.

Remarks on this clonotype: Antigen unknown.

The J gene is TRBJ2-6, the V gene TRBV30; D remains ambiguous. The receptor comes from a man aged 50 to 60 who received an inactivated influenza vaccine. The material sequenced was PBMCs from blood, taken 14 to 15 days before vaccination. The CDR3 spells CAWIGANVLTF. CDR3 nucleotide sequence: TGTGCCTGGATTGGGGCCAACGTCCTGACTTTC.